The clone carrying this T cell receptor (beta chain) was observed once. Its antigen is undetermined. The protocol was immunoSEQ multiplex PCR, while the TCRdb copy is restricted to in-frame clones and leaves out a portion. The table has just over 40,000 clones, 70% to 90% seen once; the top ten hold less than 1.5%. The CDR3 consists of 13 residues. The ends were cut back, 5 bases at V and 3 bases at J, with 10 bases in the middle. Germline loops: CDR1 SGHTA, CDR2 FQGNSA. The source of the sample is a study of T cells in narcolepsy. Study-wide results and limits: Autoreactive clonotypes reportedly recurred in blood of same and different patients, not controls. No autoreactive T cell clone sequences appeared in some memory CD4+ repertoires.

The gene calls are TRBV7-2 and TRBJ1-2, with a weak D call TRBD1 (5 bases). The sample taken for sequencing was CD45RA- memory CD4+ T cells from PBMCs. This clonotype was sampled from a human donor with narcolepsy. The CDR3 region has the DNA TGTGCCAGCAGCCCCGTGGGGGACTATGGCTACACCTTC. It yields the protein CASSPVGDYGYTF.